Given below is one TCR beta chain in context. The germline gives CDR1 LGHDT, CDR2 YNNKEL (reference sequence). This CDR3 spans 12 amino acids. V shed 1 base and J shed 8 bases, with 6 bases lying between them. The data derive from a study of T-cell reconstitution after alpha-beta-depleted transplantation in children. Construction of the TCRbeta library involved unique molecular identifiers. TCRdb fed the PCR reads into MiXCR, producing one record per CDR3 protein. The sample comprises a few hundred thousand distinct CDR3 sequences, around 13% of which are singletons, and around 5.6% rests with the top ten.

The sample in question was PBMCs from the stem cell graft donor, obtained from the stem cell graft. The sequence was collected from a human donor who donated a stem cell graft to a child with combined immunodeficiency. The rearrangement links TRBV3-1 to TRBJ2-1; D not certain. The CDR3 sequence: CASSQVKDEQFF. CDR3 DNA: TGTGCCAGCAGCCAAGTGAAAGATGAGCAGTTCTTC.